These 19 T cell receptor beta chains came from one sample sequenced in a study of vaccination effects on CD4 cells after COVID-19. No antigen has been assigned to these receptors. With the ViraFEST assay, the study expanded antigen-specific CD4+ T cells using viral peptide pools, then sequenced them. After around nine days in culture, the CD4+ T cells were isolated. Nobody among the vaccine recipients had prior SARS-CoV-2 infection (nucleocapsid antibodies were negative). Using immunoSEQ multiplex PCR, the repertoire was profiled, and TCRdb retains in-frame clones only, with some absent. The table has tens of thousands of clones, under 75% seen once. The source was CD4+ T cells from PBMCs cultured with SARS-CoV-2 spike peptides, collected before COVID-19 vaccination. The receptors here all came from a human donor who received a COVID-19 vaccine.

This clone was observed a few times. The chain is built from TRBV5-1 and TRBJ1-2, with D possibly TRBD1 on 5 matching bases. Germline V gives CDR1 SGHRS, CDR2 YFSETQ. V gave up 7 bases and J gave up 3 bases, with 16 bases separating them. This CDR3 is 14 amino acids long. The CDR3 loop is CASALGLTDYGYTF. For the CDR3, the DNA is TGCGCCAGCGCGTTGGGACTCACGGACTATGGCTACACCTTC.

V is TRBV3-1 (or the pseudogene TRBV3-2) and J is TRBJ1-4; D is undetermined. There are 13 residues in the CDR3. Trimming took 0 bases from V and 10 from J, leaving 9 bases between them. Germline values: CDR1 LGHDT, CDR2 YNNKEL (reference sequence). CDR3 sequence: CASSQDAPRKLFF. The CDR3 nucleotides read TGTGCCAGCAGCCAAGACGCCCCTAGAAAACTGTTTTTT.

In the case of this clone: This clone may be a read error of a much larger clone one base away. The CDR3 loop reads CASSLARGYEQYF. The DNA for the CDR3 is TGTGCCAGCAGCTTGGCCAGGGGCTACGAGCAGTACTTC. The V and J genes are TRBV5-6 and TRBJ2-7, with D possibly TRBD1 on 6 matching bases. This CDR3 spans 13 amino acids. The germline V gene has CDR1 SGHDT and CDR2 YYEEEE. V was pared by 0 bases and J by 3 bases, with 7 bases between.

V usage is TRBV27 and J usage is TRBJ1-5; D is unresolved. The CDR3 sequence is 17 residues long. Looked up from germline, CDR1 is MNHEY and CDR2 is SMNVEV (reference sequence). The V end lost 1 base, the J end lost 0 bases, and 13 bases lay between the germline ends. The CDR3 spells CASSLLAGRGSNQPQHF. As DNA, the CDR3 is TGTGCCAGCAGTTTATTGGCCGGACGGGGTAGCAATCAGCCCCAGCATTTT.

The chain links TRBV18 to TRBJ2-2; 14 bases are a match to TRBD2. V shed 6 bases, J shed 7 bases, and the junction held 10 bases outside the gene matches. Germline-derived CDR1 and CDR2 are KGHSH and LQKENI. There are 17 residues in the CDR3. The CDR3 DNA reads TGTGCCAGCTCGCTCCCGGGACTAGCGGGAGTAGGCGGGGAGCTGTTTTTT. This translates into CASSLPGLAGVGGELFF. Supplemented by reference TRBV18 and TRBJ2-2, the full variable domain reads NAGVMQNPRHLVRRRGQEARLRCSPMKGHSHVYWYRQLPEEGLKFMVYLQKENIIDESGMPKERFSAEFPKEGPSILRIQQVVRGDSAAYFCASSLPGLAGVGGELFFGEGSRLTVL.

The chain combines TRBV2 with TRBJ2-1; 8 bases agree with TRBD2. Germline values: CDR1 SNHLY, CDR2 FYNNEI. CDR3 length equals 14 residues. The V and J ends lost 6 bases and 7 bases, in that order; junction bases with no gene match: 8. This CDR3 is CASRGRGGSNEQFF. The DNA of the CDR3 is TGTGCCAGCAGGGGACGGGGGGGGTCAAATGAGCAGTTCTTC.

This clone was seen a handful of times. V is TRBV4-2 and J is TRBJ1-1; TRBD1 is a possible D gene (6 bases). Germline V gene sequence: CDR1 LGHNA, CDR2 YNFKEQ. CDR3 length: 13 residues. Trimming removed 0 bases at V and 4 bases at J, with 6 bases between. CDR3 region: CASSQDRGTEAFF. The CDR3 DNA sequence: TGTGCCAGCAGCCAAGACAGGGGCACTGAAGCTTTCTTT.

A single count supports this clone. This rearrangement joins TRBV30 to TRBJ1-1; no firm D call. CDR3 length: 14 amino acids. Trimming left V 2 bases short and J 0 bases short, with 10 bases between. Germline CDR1 GTSNPN, CDR2 SVGIG (reference sequence). The CDR3 protein is CAWSLGRLNTEAFF. CDR3 bases: TGTGCCTGGAGTCTCGGACGTTTGAACACTGAAGCTTTCTTT.

The CDR3: CASSSRQGARNTIYF. The CDR3 region has the DNA TGTGCCAGCAGTTCCCGACAGGGGGCCAGAAACACCATATATTTT. This sequence joins TRBV27 and TRBJ1-3, with 10 bases aligning to TRBD1. This CDR3 has 15 amino acids. Germline CDR1 and CDR2: MNHEY and SMNVEV (reference sequence). The V and J ends lost 4 bases and 5 bases, in that order; junction bases with no gene match: 5.

The rearrangement uses TRBV4-2 and TRBJ1-1; D remains unclear. The germline V gene encodes CDR1 LGHNA and CDR2 YNFKEQ. CDR3 length equals 17 residues. V shed 1 base and J shed 1 base, with 16 bases lying between them. The CDR3 loop is CASSQGMSRAGNTEAFF. CDR3 nucleotides: TGTGCCAGCAGCCAAGGCATGTCGAGGGCAGGGAACACTGAAGCTTTCTTT.

The chain is built from TRBV3-1 (or the pseudogene TRBV3-2) and TRBJ2-1, with a tentative D call TRBD2 (6 bases). The CDR3 extends over 12 amino acids. With 2 bases removed from V and 11 bases from J, the gap between germline ends came to 10 bases. Germline CDR1 LGHDT, CDR2 YNNKEL (reference sequence). Here the CDR3 DNA reads TGTGCCAGCAGCCAAAACCGGGAGAAGCAGTTCTTC. It codes for CASSQNREKQFF.

J is TRBJ2-1 and V is TRBV28; 7 bases fit TRBD2. This CDR3 has 14 residues. The V gene's germline CDR1 is MDHEN and CDR2 SYDVKM. V was clipped by 2 bases and J by 4 bases; unmatched bases: 2. The DNA of the CDR3 is TGTGCCAGCAGTTTACTAGCGGAGTACAATGAGCAGTTCTTC. Translation gives CASSLLAEYNEQFF.

The chain uses TRBV15 and TRBJ1-4, with 10 bases matching TRBD1. The CDR3 is 15 amino acids. The V gene end was trimmed by 0 bases and the J gene end by 8 bases; junction bases not matched to a gene: 3. The V gene's germline CDR1 is LNHNV and CDR2 YYDKDF (reference sequence). The CDR3 loop reads CATSRDGQGGEKLFF. The CDR3 DNA reads TGTGCCACCAGCAGAGACGGACAGGGGGGCGAAAAACTGTTTTTT.

This chain joins TRBV5-8 and TRBJ1-1; possibly TRBD1 for D (6 bases). Trimming cost V 2 bases and J 0 bases, with 14 bases left between them. There are 16 residues in the CDR3. Germline V gene sequence: CDR1 SGHTS, CDR2 YDEGEE. Written as DNA, the CDR3 is TGTGCCAGCAGCTTAATCCCACAGGGTATGAACACTGAAGCTTTCTTT. Protein: CASSLIPQGMNTEAFF.

The chain recombines TRBV19 with TRBJ1-5; D unresolved. Germline V gene sequence: CDR1 LNHDA, CDR2 SQIVND (reference sequence). The CDR3 extends over 15 amino acids. Trimming removed 1 base from V and 0 bases from J, with 7 bases in between. CDR3 coding DNA: TGTGCCAGTAGTATAGGAGGATATAGCAATCAGCCCCAGCATTTT. Amino acids: CASSIGGYSNQPQHF.

The chain combines TRBV4-3 with TRBJ1-2, with a weak D call TRBD1 (5 bases). The germline V and J ends were trimmed by 4 bases and 1 base, with 7 bases remaining between them. The germline CDR1 and CDR2 sequences are LGHNA and YSLEER. This CDR3 comprises 13 residues. In DNA form, the CDR3 reads TGCGCCAGCAGCCGACAGAGTAACTATGGCTACACCTTC. Translating it yields CASSRQSNYGYTF.

The chain employs TRBV30 and TRBJ2-7, with D hard to call. Trimming pared 2 bases from V and 6 bases from J, leaving 8 bases between. The CDR3 length is 11 residues. Looked up from germline, CDR1 is GTSNPN and CDR2 is SVGIG (reference sequence). The CDR3 loop reads CAWSSGSEQYF. In nucleotides, the CDR3 is TGTGCCTGGAGTTCCGGCAGCGAGCAGTACTTC.

This chain links TRBV6-5 with TRBJ2-5; D not certain. Trimming removed 4 bases from V and 5 bases from J, with 11 bases in between. This CDR3 contains 13 residues. CDR1 is MNHEY and CDR2 is SVGAGI in the germline V gene. The CDR3 is CASSSSEPETQYF. The CDR3 DNA reads as TGTGCCAGCAGTTCGTCGGAACCCGAGACCCAGTACTTC.

The J gene is TRBJ1-1, the V gene TRBV5-1; D call uncertain. V gave up 0 bases and J gave up 0 bases, with 6 bases separating them. CDR1 and CDR2 (germline): SGHRS, YFSETQ. There are 14 residues in the CDR3. This chain's CDR3 is CASSLAAMNTEAFF. The CDR3 nucleotides are TGCGCCAGCAGCTTGGCGGCGATGAACACTGAAGCTTTCTTT.